This T cell receptor beta chain comes out of a study of cytomegalovirus exposure and HLA in healthy donors. Notes on this clone: Its matching antigen is unknown.

Primers: 60 Vbeta forward and 13 Jbeta reverse. Generated by immunoSEQ multiplex PCR, the TCRdb table keeps only in-frame clones and is missing some. The sample holds under 300,000 clones; around 81% are singletons and the top ten take 7% to 9%. Overall study results and limits: Follow-up analysis found HLA locus-dependent TCR association rates, highest for DRB1 and lowest for HLA-C. When presence/absence was analysed, sequencing depth was taken to be roughly uniform across donors. In a later analysis, TCR beta V- and J-gene trimming was associated with a missense DCLRE1C variant.

CDR3 length: 15 residues. Germline V CDR1 and CDR2: LNHDA, SQIVND (reference sequence). V was clipped by 3 bases and J by 0 bases, with 11 bases between them. This clonotype was sampled from a woman aged 55-70 years in good health and CMV-seropositive. The chain joins TRBV19 to TRBJ1-1; possibly TRBD1 for D (6 bases). Sequencing was done on a sample of PBMCs. CDR3 bases: TGTGCCAGTAGTATTGGGTACAGGGTGAACACTGAAGCTTTCTTT. Protein sequence: CASSIGYRVNTEAFF.